These T cell receptor beta chains were read from a single sample in a study of cytomegalovirus exposure and HLA in healthy donors. Assay used: immunoSEQ multiplex PCR; TCRdb lists only in-frame clones, some missing. The sample includes about 160,000 clones, roughly 79% of them seen just once. Input material: PBMCs. The receptor set was obtained from a woman aged 50 to 65 in good health and CMV-seronegative. The CDR3 runs from the conserved cysteine through the conserved F or W. Fields, in order: J gene, clone size, V gene, D gene, CDR3 protein, CDR3 DNA. The D gene is left open where the match is weak. The size of a clone is reported for some rows only, either as once, few or many, or as a class for expanded clones.

TRBJ2-4	once	TRBV7-9	.	CASSLALVQGTLAKNIQYF	TGTGCCAGCAGCTTAGCGCTCGTCCAGGGAACCTTGGCCAAAAACATTCAGTACTTC
TRBJ1-2	.	TRBV6-4	.	CASSETRLANYGYTF	TGTGCCAGCAGTGAAACGAGGCTAGCTAACTATGGCTACACCTTC
TRBJ1-1	few	TRBV6-6	TRBD1	CASSYPGQGEIF	TGTGCCAGCAGTTACCCGGGACAGGGGGAAATCTTT
TRBJ2-7	few	TRBV7-2	TRBD1	CASRRQGAYEQYF	TGTGCCAGCAGGAGACAGGGCGCCTACGAGCAGTACTTC
TRBJ2-3	.	TRBV6-4	.	CASSVEAGPWDTQYF	TGTGCCAGCAGTGTGGAGGCAGGTCCTTGGGATACGCAGTATTTT
TRBJ2-5	.	TRBV14	TRBD1	CASSQWGQGVFETQYF	TGTGCCAGCAGCCAGTGGGGACAGGGGGTTTTCGAGACCCAGTACTTC
TRBJ1-2	once	TRBV4-3	.	CASSQEAGAGYGYTF	TGCGCCAGCAGCCAAGAGGCGGGGGCGGGATATGGCTACACCTTC
TRBJ1-2	.	TRBV6-5	TRBD1	CASSPTGSHGYTF	TGTGCCAGCAGTCCGACAGGGTCACATGGCTACACCTTC
TRBJ1-1	.	TRBV7-2	.	CASSLRRMGGGTEAFF	TGTGCCAGCAGCCTCCGTCGGATGGGGGGTGGCACTGAAGCTTTCTTT
TRBJ1-1	.	TRBV13	TRBD1	CASSPRGKWDRGRSEAFF	TGTGCCAGCAGCCCAAGGGGGAAATGGGACAGGGGGAGGTCTGAAGCTTTCTTT
TRBJ2-1	.	TRBV12-5	TRBD1	CASGVPGQNNEQFF	TGTGCTAGTGGAGTCCCGGGACAGAACAATGAGCAGTTCTTC
TRBJ2-7	few	TRBV19	TRBD2	CASSAYMGLADYEQYF	TGTGCCAGTAGTGCCTATATGGGACTAGCGGACTACGAGCAGTACTTC
TRBJ1-5	.	TRBV2	.	CASSGNYYSNQPQHF	TGTGCCAGCAGTGGGAACTATTATAGCAATCAGCCCCAGCATTTT
TRBJ1-2	.	TRBV5-5	.	CASSRTDFNYGYTF	TGTGCCAGCAGCCGGACGGACTTTAACTATGGCTACACCTTC
TRBJ2-7	once	TRBV7-9	.	CASSHKDREYYEQYF	TGTGCCAGCAGCCACAAGGACAGAGAATACTACGAGCAGTACTTC
TRBJ1-5	.	TRBV15	.	CATSRDPPGSNQPQHF	TGTGCCACCAGCAGAGATCCTCCAGGGAGCAATCAGCCCCAGCATTTT
TRBJ2-3	.	TRBV5-6	TRBD2	CASSFRTSGRAADTQYF	TGTGCCAGCAGCTTCCGGACTAGCGGGAGGGCCGCAGATACGCAGTATTTT
TRBJ2-1	.	TRBV7-9	.	CASSLAVGGPLSYNEQFF	TGTGCCAGCAGCTTAGCAGTGGGAGGCCCGTTATCCTACAATGAGCAGTTCTTC
TRBJ2-3	.	TRBV2	.	CASSGATDTQYF	TGTGCCAGCAGCGGAGCTACAGATACGCAGTATTTT
TRBJ2-7	.	TRBV4-3	.	CASSQVFQGTKYSEQYF	TGCGCCAGCAGCCAAGTATTTCAGGGAACTAAATACTCCGAGCAGTACTTC
TRBJ2-5	.	TRBV7-6	TRBD2	CASSPSGRPGETQYF	TGTGCCAGCAGCCCCAGCGGGAGGCCGGGAGAGACCCAGTACTTC
TRBJ2-2	once	TRBV7-9	TRBD1	CASSSPGQGGNGELFF	TGTGCCAGCAGCTCACCGGGACAGGGCGGGAACGGGGAGCTGTTTTTT
TRBJ1-6	.	TRBV4-2	.	CASSRRQVPGNNSPLHF	TGTGCCAGCAGCCGCCGACAGGTCCCCGGGAATAATTCACCCCTCCACTTT
TRBJ2-2	.	TRBV7-8	.	CASSLAGQTTGELFF	TGTGCCAGCAGCTTAGCTGGACAGACAACCGGGGAGCTGTTTTTT
TRBJ2-2	.	TRBV6-1	.	CASTLQGYRTGELFF	TGTGCCAGTACTTTACAGGGCTACCGCACCGGGGAGCTGTTTTTT
TRBJ1-2	.	TRBV7-2	TRBD1	CASGSGTGYGYTF	TGTGCCAGCGGTTCCGGGACAGGCTATGGCTACACCTTC
TRBJ2-2	.	TRBV5-1	.	CASSGGGNTGELFF	TGCGCCAGCAGCGGGGGAGGGAACACCGGGGAGCTGTTTTTT
TRBJ2-3	.	TRBV5-4	.	CASSFMGEDTQYF	TGTGCCAGCAGCTTCATGGGAGAAGATACGCAGTATTTT
TRBJ1-1	.	TRBV7-3	.	CASSLNRDTEAFF	TGTGCCAGCAGCTTAAACCGGGACACTGAAGCTTTCTTT
TRBJ2-7	.	TRBV9	TRBD2	CASSVGAGINEQYF	TGTGCCAGCAGCGTAGGAGCGGGAATCAACGAGCAGTACTTC
TRBJ1-2	.	TRBV7-2	TRBD1	CASSLGGRGLSYGYTF	TGTGCCAGCAGCCTGGGGGGCAGGGGGCTAAGCTATGGCTACACCTTC
TRBJ1-5	few	TRBV5-1	.	CASSLDRDQPQHF	TGCGCCAGCAGCTTGGACAGAGATCAGCCCCAGCATTTT
TRBJ2-3	.	TRBV7-8	TRBD2	CASSLFTSGSTDTQYF	TGTGCCAGCAGCTTATTCACTAGCGGGAGCACAGATACGCAGTATTTT
TRBJ2-3	once	TRBV4-2	.	CASSPRGTDTQYF	TGTGCCAGCAGCCCCCGAGGCACAGATACGCAGTATTTT
TRBJ2-5	once	TRBV9	.	CASSQRQGRAETQYF	TGTGCCAGCAGCCAGCGACAGGGGAGGGCGGAGACCCAGTACTTC
TRBJ1-3	.	TRBV11-2	TRBD1	CASSLGQGTGNTIYF	TGTGCCAGCAGCCTTGGACAGGGGACTGGAAACACCATATATTTT
TRBJ2-5	.	TRBV7-6	.	CASSLVGRGREAQYF	TGTGCCAGCAGCTTAGTCGGCCGGGGCAGGGAGGCCCAGTACTTC
TRBJ2-5	.	TRBV19	TRBD1	CASSKGQGTQETQYF	TGTGCCAGTAGTAAGGGACAGGGAACTCAAGAGACCCAGTACTTC
TRBJ2-2	.	TRBV19	TRBD1	CASSHQGAPSTGELFF	TGTGCCAGTAGTCACCAGGGGGCCCCGAGCACCGGGGAGCTGTTTTTT
TRBJ2-7	.	TRBV28	TRBD1	CASSTGQRYYEQYF	TGTGCCAGCAGTACGGGACAGCGATACTACGAGCAGTACTTC